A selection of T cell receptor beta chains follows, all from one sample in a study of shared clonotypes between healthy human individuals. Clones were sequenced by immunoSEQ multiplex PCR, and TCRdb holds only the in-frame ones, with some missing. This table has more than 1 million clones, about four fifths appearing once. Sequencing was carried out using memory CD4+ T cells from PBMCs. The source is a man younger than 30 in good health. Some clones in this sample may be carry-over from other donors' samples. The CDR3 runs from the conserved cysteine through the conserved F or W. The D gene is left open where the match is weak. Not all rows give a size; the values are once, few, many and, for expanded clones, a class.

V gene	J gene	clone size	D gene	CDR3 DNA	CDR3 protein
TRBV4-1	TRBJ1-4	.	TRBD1	TGCGCCAGCAGCCAAGTGGGAACAGGGGGTGAAAAACTGTTTTTT	CASSQVGTGGEKLFF
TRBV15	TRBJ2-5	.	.	TGTGCCACCAGCGGGGTACCGGGGTTAGAGACCCAGTACTTC	CATSGVPGLETQYF
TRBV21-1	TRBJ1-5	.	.	TGTGCCAGCAGCATCGGTGGGACAACCAACTATAGCAATCAGCCCCAGCATTTT	CASSIGGTTNYSNQPQHF
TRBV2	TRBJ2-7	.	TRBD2	TGTGCCAGCAGTGGGACTAGCGGGATCTACGAGCAGTACTTC	CASSGTSGIYEQYF
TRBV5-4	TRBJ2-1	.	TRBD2	TGTGCCAGCAGCTTCCTCCGGGAGGTTGGGTACAATGAGCAGTTCTTC	CASSFLREVGYNEQFF
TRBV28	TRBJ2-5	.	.	TGTGCCAGCAGTAAAGAGCCAGGGTCGGAGACCCAGTACTTC	CASSKEPGSETQYF
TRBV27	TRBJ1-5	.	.	TGTGCCAGCAGTTTTCGATCGAGGCAGCCCCAGCATTTT	CASSFRSRQPQHF
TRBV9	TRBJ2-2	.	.	TGTGCCAGCAGCCTAGGGCACGTCGTGGCCGGGGAGCTGTTTTTT	CASSLGHVVAGELFF
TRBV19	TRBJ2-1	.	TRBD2	TGTGCCAGTATAGGGGCTAGCGGGAGGGCGAATGAGCAGTTCTTC	CASIGASGRANEQFF
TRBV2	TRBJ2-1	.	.	TGTGCCAGCAGTGGCGACCACCAAAAGTTCTTC	CASSGDHQKFF
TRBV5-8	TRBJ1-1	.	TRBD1	TGTGCCAGCAGCTCAAAAACCGGGACAGGGAACACTGAAGCTTTCTTT	CASSSKTGTGNTEAFF
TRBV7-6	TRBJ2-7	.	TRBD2	TGTGCCAGCAGTGAACTAGCGTCCTACGAGCAGTACTTC	CASSELASYEQYF
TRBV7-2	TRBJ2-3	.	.	TGTGCCAGCAGCTTAAGTTCTATCCTTAGCACAGATACGCAGTATTTT	CASSLSSILSTDTQYF
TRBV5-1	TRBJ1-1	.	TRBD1	TGCGCCAGCAGCTTTACAGGGGCGACGAACACTGAAGCTTTCTTT	CASSFTGATNTEAFF
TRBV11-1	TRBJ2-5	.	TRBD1	TGTGCCAGCAGCTTAGGGACAGGACTAGAGACCCAGTACTTC	CASSLGTGLETQYF
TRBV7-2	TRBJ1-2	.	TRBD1	TGTGCCAGCAGCGCCCGACAGGGGGCGTCTGGATATGGCTACACCTTC	CASSARQGASGYGYTF
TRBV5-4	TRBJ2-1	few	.	TGTGCCAGCAGCCCCCCGAGCGCTGAGGGTAGTGAGCAGTTCTTC	CASSPPSAEGSEQFF
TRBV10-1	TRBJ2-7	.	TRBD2	TGCGCCAGCAGGGGGACTAGCGGGAGAGACTACGAGCAGTACTTC	CASRGTSGRDYEQYF
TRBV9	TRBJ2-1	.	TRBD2	TGTGCCAGCAGCGCCCGGCCAGGACTAGCGTTTGGGAATGAGCAGTTCTTC	CASSARPGLAFGNEQFF
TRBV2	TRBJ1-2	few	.	TGTGCCAGCAGCCACGACAGGAACTATGGCTACACCTTC	CASSHDRNYGYTF
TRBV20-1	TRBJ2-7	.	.	TGCAGTGCTAGAGGGGCGAGGAGCTTC	CSARGARSF
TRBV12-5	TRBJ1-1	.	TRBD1	TGTGCTAGTGGTTTCATTGGGACAGGGGGGTTCAACACTGAAGCTTTCTTT	CASGFIGTGGFNTEAFF
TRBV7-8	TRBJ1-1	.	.	TGTGCCAGCAGCGTCGAAAGGGGTAGCACTGAAGCTTTCTTT	CASSVERGSTEAFF
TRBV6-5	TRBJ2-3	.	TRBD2	TGTGCCAGCAGACAATTAGCGGGAGGAAAAGATACGCAGTATTTT	CASRQLAGGKDTQYF
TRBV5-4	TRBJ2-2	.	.	TGTGCCAGCAGCAAAAATATCGGGAGAGGGGTCACCGGGGAGCTGTTTTTT	CASSKNIGRGVTGELFF
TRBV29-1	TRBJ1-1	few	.	TGCAGCGTTGAACGATGGACGGCCACTGAAGCTTTCTTT	CSVERWTATEAFF
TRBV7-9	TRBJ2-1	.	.	TGTGCCAGCAGCCTCGACAGTTACAATGAGCAGTTCTTC	CASSLDSYNEQFF
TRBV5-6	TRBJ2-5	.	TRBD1	TGTGCCAGCAGGCTACAGGGGGGCCAAGAGACCCAGTACTTC	CASRLQGGQETQYF
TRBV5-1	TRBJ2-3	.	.	TGCGCCAGCGGTCAGCAAACAGATACGCAGTATTTT	CASGQQTDTQYF
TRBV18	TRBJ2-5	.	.	TGTGCCAGCTCAACGACAGAGCAAGAGACCCAGTACTTC	CASSTTEQETQYF
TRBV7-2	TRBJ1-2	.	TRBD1	TGTGCCAGCAGCTTAAGGGCCGAAAGGGGGCATGGCTACACCTTC	CASSLRAERGHGYTF
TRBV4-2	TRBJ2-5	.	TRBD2	TGTGCCAGCAGCCAAGCAGGACTAGCGGGGGGCCAAGAGACCCAGTACTTC	CASSQAGLAGGQETQYF
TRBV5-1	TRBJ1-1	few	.	TGCGCCAGCAGCTTGGGGTCAATAGGGGTCCGGACTGAAGCTTTCTTT	CASSLGSIGVRTEAFF
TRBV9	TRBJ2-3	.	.	TGTGCCAGCAGCGTAGATCTGGGTAGCACAGATACGCAGTATTTT	CASSVDLGSTDTQYF
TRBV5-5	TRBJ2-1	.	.	TGTGCCAGCAGCTCCGCAGGGAACAATGAGCAGTTCTTC	CASSSAGNNEQFF
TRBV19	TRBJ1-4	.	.	TGTGCCAGTAGTTCCCCGGACCTTAATGAAAAACTGTTTTTT	CASSSPDLNEKLFF
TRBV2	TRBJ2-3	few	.	TGTGCCAGCAGTGAAAGGGCCACCAAACAGTATTTT	CASSERATKQYF
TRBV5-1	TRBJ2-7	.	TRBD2	TGCGCCAGCAGCTCCGTGGCGGGAGGGGCCTACGAGCAGTACTTC	CASSSVAGGAYEQYF
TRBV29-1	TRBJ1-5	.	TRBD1	TGCAGCGTCGCCACAGGGGATGGGCCCCAGCATTTT	CSVATGDGPQHF
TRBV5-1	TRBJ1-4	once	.	TGCGCCAGCAGCGGCCCGGCCGAGGAGGAAAAACTGTTTTTT	CASSGPAEEEKLFF
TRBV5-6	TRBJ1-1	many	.	TGTGCCAGCAGGAGACACAGGGATTCCTACACTGAAGCTTTCTTT	CASRRHRDSYTEAFF
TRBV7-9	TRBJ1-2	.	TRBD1	TGTGCCAGCAGCCCGCGACAGGGTCCCACTAACTATGGCTACACCTTC	CASSPRQGPTNYGYTF
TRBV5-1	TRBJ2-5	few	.	TGCGCCAGCAGCTTGGCCCAAGAGACCCAGTACTTC	CASSLAQETQYF
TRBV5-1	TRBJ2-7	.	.	TGCGCCAGCGCCTCGCAGGGGAGAGGTAACGAGCAGTACTTC	CASASQGRGNEQYF
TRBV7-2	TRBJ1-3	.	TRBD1	TGTGCCAGCAGCTTTGACCCCAGGGGGCACGGAAACACCATATATTTT	CASSFDPRGHGNTIYF
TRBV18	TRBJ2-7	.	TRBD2	TGTGCCAGCTCACCCCTAGCGGGAGGGCCCTACGAGCAGTACTTC	CASSPLAGGPYEQYF
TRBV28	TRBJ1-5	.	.	TGTGCCAGCAGTGTGGCAGGGACATTACAGCCCCAGCATTTT	CASSVAGTLQPQHF
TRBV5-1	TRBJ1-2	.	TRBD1	TGCGCCAGCAGCCCCTACAGGGGGCAGGGCTACACCTTC	CASSPYRGQGYTF
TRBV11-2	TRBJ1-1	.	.	TGTGCCAGCAGCATTCGGAGGGACCACACTGAAGCTTTCTTT	CASSIRRDHTEAFF
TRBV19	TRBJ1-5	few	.	TGTGCCAGTAGTTCCCGGGCCAGGGTTGGCAATCAGCCCCAGCATTTT	CASSSRARVGNQPQHF
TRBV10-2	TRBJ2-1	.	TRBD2	TGCGCCAGCAGGGCCCGAACTAGCGGGAGGAGCAATGAGCAGTTCTTC	CASRARTSGRSNEQFF
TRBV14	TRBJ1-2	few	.	TGTGCCAGCAGCCAAGGGATCGTTTATGGCTACACCTTC	CASSQGIVYGYTF
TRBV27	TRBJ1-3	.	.	TGTGCCAGCAGTTTAAGGGCCTATGGTACAGGACGCTCTGGAAACACCATATATTTT	CASSLRAYGTGRSGNTIYF